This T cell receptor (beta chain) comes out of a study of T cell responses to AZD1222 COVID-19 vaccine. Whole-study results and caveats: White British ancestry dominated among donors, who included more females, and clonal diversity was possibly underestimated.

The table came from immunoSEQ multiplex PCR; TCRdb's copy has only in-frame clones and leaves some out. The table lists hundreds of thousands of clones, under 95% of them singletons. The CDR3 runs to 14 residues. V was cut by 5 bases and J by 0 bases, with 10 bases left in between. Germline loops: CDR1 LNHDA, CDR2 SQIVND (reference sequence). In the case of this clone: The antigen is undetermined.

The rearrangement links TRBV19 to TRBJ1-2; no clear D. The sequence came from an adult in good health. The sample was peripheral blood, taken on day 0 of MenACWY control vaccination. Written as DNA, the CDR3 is TGTGCCAGTAGTTCACCTCCACCTAACTATGGCTACACCTTC. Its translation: CASSSPPPNYGYTF.